The clone carrying this T cell receptor beta chain was observed a single time. Clones were read by immunoSEQ multiplex PCR, and TCRdb kept only the in-frame ones, dropping some. The sample lists approximately 60,000 clones, 90% to 95% occurring once. The sample is drawn from a study of T cell changes during pregnancy in multiple sclerosis. CDR3 size: 16 residues. Germline V gives CDR1 MNHEY, CDR2 SVGAGI. V was pared by 6 bases and J by 0 bases, with 17 bases between. V usage is TRBV6-5 and J usage is TRBJ1-1; D is perhaps TRBD1 (5 bases). The source of this sequence is a female donor with multiple sclerosis, enrolled in a pregnancy study. This specimen consisted of peripheral blood, obtained before pregnancy. CDR3 residues: CASSYTTTALNTEAFF. For the CDR3, the DNA is TGTGCCAGCAGCTACACCACGACAGCCCTGAACACTGAAGCTTTCTTT.